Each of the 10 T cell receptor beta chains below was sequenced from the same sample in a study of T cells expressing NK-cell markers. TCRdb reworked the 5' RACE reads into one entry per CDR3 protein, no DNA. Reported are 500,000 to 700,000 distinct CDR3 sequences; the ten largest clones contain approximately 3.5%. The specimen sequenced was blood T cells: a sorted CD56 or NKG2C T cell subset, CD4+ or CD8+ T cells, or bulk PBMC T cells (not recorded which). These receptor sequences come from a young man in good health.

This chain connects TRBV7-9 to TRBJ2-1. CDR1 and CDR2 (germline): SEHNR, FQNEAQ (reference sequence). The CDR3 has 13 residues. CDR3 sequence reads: CASSLGSINEQFF.

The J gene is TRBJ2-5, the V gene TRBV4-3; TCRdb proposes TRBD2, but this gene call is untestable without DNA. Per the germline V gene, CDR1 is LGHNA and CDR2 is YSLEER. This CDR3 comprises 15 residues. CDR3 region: CASSQTLADQETQYF.

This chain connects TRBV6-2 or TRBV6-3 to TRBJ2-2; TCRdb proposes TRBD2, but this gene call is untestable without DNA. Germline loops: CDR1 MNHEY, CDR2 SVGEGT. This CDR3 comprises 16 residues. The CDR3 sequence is CASSYILAGFTGELFF.

The CDR3 sequence: CASSLNRFRRDTQYF. The chain is built from TRBV7-8 and TRBJ2-3. This CDR3 spans 15 amino acids. Germline assignment: CDR1 SGHVS and CDR2 FQNEAQ. Looking up the rest from reference TRBV7-8 and TRBJ2-3 gives the full variable domain: GAGVSQSPRYKVAKRGQDVALRCDPISGHVSLFWYQQALGQGPEFLTYFQNEAQLDKSGLPSDRFFAERPEGSVSTLKIQRTQQEDSAVYLCASSLNRFRRDTQYFGPGTRLTVL.

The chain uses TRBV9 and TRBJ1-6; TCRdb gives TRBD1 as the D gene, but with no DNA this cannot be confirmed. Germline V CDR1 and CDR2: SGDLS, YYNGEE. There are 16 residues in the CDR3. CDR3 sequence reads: CASNGGSRITNSPLHF.

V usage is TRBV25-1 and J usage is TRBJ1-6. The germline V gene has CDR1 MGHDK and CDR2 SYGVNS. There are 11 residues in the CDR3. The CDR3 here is CASSDDTPLHF.

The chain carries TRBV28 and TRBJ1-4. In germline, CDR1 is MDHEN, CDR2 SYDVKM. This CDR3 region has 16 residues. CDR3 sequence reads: CASSSYHRATNEKLFF.

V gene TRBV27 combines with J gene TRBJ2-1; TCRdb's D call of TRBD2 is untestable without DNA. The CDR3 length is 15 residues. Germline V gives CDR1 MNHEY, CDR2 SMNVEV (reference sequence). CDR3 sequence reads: CASHYYPGGNNEQFF.

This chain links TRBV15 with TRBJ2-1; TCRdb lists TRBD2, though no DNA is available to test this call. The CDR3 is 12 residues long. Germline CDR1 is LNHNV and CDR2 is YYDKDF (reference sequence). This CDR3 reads CATSLVYNEQFF.

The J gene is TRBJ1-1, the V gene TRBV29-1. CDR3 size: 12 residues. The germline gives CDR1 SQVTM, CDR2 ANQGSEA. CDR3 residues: CSAQLLQTEAFF.